This T cell receptor beta chain originates from a study of T-cell memory formation after mild COVID-19. General study results and limits: SARS-CoV-2 specificity of second-wave clones peaking day 37 was unconfirmed. A second wave expanding day 15 to 37 was CD4+-biased; contracting clones were balanced.

TCRdb called the 5' RACE reads again in MiXCR, with one record for every CDR3 protein. Seen here are 150,000 to 200,000 distinct CDR3 sequences, more than 12% observed once, and the top ten hold around an eighth. This CDR3 spans 17 amino acids. With 0 bases removed from V and 4 bases from J, the gap between germline ends came to 21 bases. Germline V lookup: CDR1 DFQATT, CDR2 SNEGSKA (reference sequence). In regard to this clonotype: Its antigen remains unidentified.

V gene TRBV20-1 combines with J gene TRBJ1-2; D remains unclear. The receptor was isolated from an adult woman who had mild COVID-19 (a few samples of this study predate the infection). Cell type and time point are not known. Sequenced sample: PBMCs or a T cell subset sorted from them (not recorded which). In DNA, the CDR3 is TGCAGTGCTAGAGAGGCTAAGGTGGCAGCGTTTCTCTATGGCTACACCTTC. Protein sequence: CSAREAKVAAFLYGYTF.